The 13 T cell receptor beta chains reported below all come from one sample, sequenced in a study of T cell clones after liver transplantation. Repertoires were generated with immunoSEQ multiplex PCR, while TCRdb's copy carries only in-frame clones and drops some. The repertoire holds about 85,000 clones, with 80% to 85% as singletons. Sequences were derived from CD4+ T cells from blood, sampled approximately 3.5 years after liver transplant. The receptor set was obtained from a human patient who received a liver transplant. Some T cells may be provided by the graft donor.

J is TRBJ1-3 and V is TRBV5-1; D not resolved. The CDR3 totals 14 residues. The V end lost 0 bases, the J end lost 1 base, and 5 bases lay between the germline ends. The V gene's germline CDR1 is SGHRS and CDR2 YFSETQ. The CDR3 is CASSLGTSGNTIYF. CDR3 DNA: TGCGCCAGCAGCTTGGGGACTTCTGGAAACACCATATATTTT.

This rearrangement joins TRBV6-1 to TRBJ1-5, with a tentative D call TRBD1 (5 bases). The ends were cut back, 10 bases at V and 3 bases at J, with 10 bases in the middle. Per germline, CDR1 MNHNS and CDR2 SASEGT. The CDR3 is made up of 12 amino acids. The CDR3 loop reads CAIRDVNQPQHF. CDR3 coding DNA: TGTGCCATCCGGGACGTCAATCAGCCCCAGCATTTT.

This sequence joins TRBV6-1 and TRBJ2-1; tentatively, D is TRBD1 or TRBD2 (5 bases each). Per germline, CDR1 MNHNS and CDR2 SASEGT. V was cut by 2 bases and J by 9 bases, with 11 bases left in between. The CDR3 has 13 amino acids. CDR3: CASSESGGVEQFF. The CDR3, as DNA: TGTGCCAGCAGTGAATCTGGGGGAGTTGAGCAGTTCTTC.

This clone was seen once. CDR3 amino acids: CSVPGQSTYEQYF. CDR3 nucleotides: TGCAGCGTCCCGGGACAGTCGACCTACGAGCAGTACTTC. This chain joins TRBV29-1 and TRBJ2-7; TRBD1 matches at 7 bases. Germline lookup yields CDR1 SQVTM and CDR2 ANQGSEA. The CDR3 consists of 13 residues. V lost 6 bases and J lost 2; bases outside the gene matches: 7.

This chain connects TRBV13 to TRBJ1-3; TRBD1 agrees at 8 bases. The CDR3 consists of 15 residues. CDR1 PRHDT and CDR2 FYEKMQ come from the germline V gene (reference sequence). The trim removed 5 bases at V and 4 bases at J, leaving 7 bases unmatched. The CDR3 sequence is CASSRPDRGGNTIYF. CDR3 DNA sequence: TGTGCCAGCAGCCGTCCCGACAGGGGAGGAAACACCATATATTTT.

This chain connects TRBV5-1 to TRBJ1-4; D ambiguous. Germline lookup yields CDR1 SGHRS and CDR2 YFSETQ. The V end lost 4 bases, the J end lost 1 base, and 8 bases lay between the germline ends. The CDR3 has 14 residues. The chain's CDR3 is CASSAEGTNEKLFF. The CDR3 coding sequence is TGCGCCAGCAGCGCCGAGGGAACTAATGAAAAACTGTTTTTT.

This clone was found once. The J gene is TRBJ2-3, the V gene TRBV19; TRBD1 agrees at 9 bases. Germline CDR1 and CDR2: LNHDA and SQIVND (reference sequence). With V trimmed by 5 bases and J by 3 bases, 3 bases remained unmatched. The CDR3 extends over 14 amino acids. The CDR3 reads CASSGTGWTDTQYF. The CDR3 DNA reads TGTGCCAGTAGTGGGACAGGGTGGACAGATACGCAGTATTTT.

In DNA, the CDR3 is TGCGCCAGCAGTGAGCTAGGCTACGAGCAGTACTTC. Translation gives CASSELGYEQYF. This chain links TRBV10-2 with TRBJ2-7; D is ambiguous. Germline CDR1 is WSHSY and CDR2 is SAAADI. The CDR3 length is 12 residues. V was cut by 2 bases and J by 3 bases, with 5 bases left in between.

The chain links TRBV5-1 to TRBJ1-3, with D possibly TRBD1 on 5 matching bases. V gave up 1 base and J gave up 1 base, with 15 bases separating them. There are 17 residues in the CDR3. CDR1 is SGHRS and CDR2 is YFSETQ in the germline V gene. The CDR3 region is CASSLLGTSASGNTIYF. The CDR3 DNA reads TGCGCCAGCAGCTTGTTAGGGACGTCAGCTTCTGGAAACACCATATATTTT.

In this sample, this clone turned up once. The gene calls are TRBV2 and TRBJ1-5, with D perhaps matching TRBD1 (5 bases). V lost 6 bases and J 6 bases, leaving 15 bases between the germline ends. In germline, CDR1 is SNHLY, CDR2 FYNNEI. The CDR3 runs to 14 residues. The CDR3 region has the DNA TGTGCCAGCAGGGGGCAGGGCTTCGGTCAGCCCCAGCATTTT. Translated, it gives CASRGQGFGQPQHF.

The chain joins TRBV19 to TRBJ1-3; the D gene is possibly TRBD1 (5 bases). The V gene's germline CDR1 is LNHDA and CDR2 SQIVND (reference sequence). The CDR3 has 15 amino acids. With 8 bases removed from V and 0 bases from J, the gap between germline ends came to 14 bases. The CDR3 loop is CASSHHGGSGNTIYF. CDR3 bases: TGTGCCAGTTCCCACCACGGGGGCTCTGGAAACACCATATATTTT.

J is TRBJ1-1 and V is TRBV20-1, with D tentatively TRBD1 (5 bases). The CDR3 sequence is 11 residues long. Germline V gene lookup returns CDR1 DFQATT and CDR2 SNEGSKA (reference sequence). V lost 7 bases to trimming and J lost 5 bases, with 11 bases between them. CDR3 region: CSVAGGTEAFF. CDR3 nucleotides: TGCAGTGTAGCGGGGGGGACTGAAGCTTTCTTT.

The chain uses TRBV7-9 and TRBJ2-7, with D tentatively TRBD2 (6 bases). Trimming shortened V by 5 bases and J by 1 base, and 9 bases separated the two germline ends. The CDR3 spans 13 residues. Germline V gene sequence: CDR1 SEHNR, CDR2 FQNEAQ (reference sequence). CDR3 sequence (DNA): TGTGCCAGCAGCCAACGGGAGTCCTACGAGCAGTACTTC. Its translation is CASSQRESYEQYF. The variable domain in full, with the rest retrieved from reference TRBV7-9 and TRBJ2-7, is DTGVSQNPRHKITKRGQNVTFRCDPISEHNRLYWYRQTLGQGPEFLTYFQNEAQLEKSRLLSDRFSAERPKGSFSTLEIQRTEQGDSAMYLCASSQRESYEQYFGPGTRLTVT.